Shown below are 26 T cell receptor beta chains from a single sample sequenced in a study of T cells in Graves' hyperthyroidism and ophthalmopathy. From RNA transcripts, TCR beta CDR3 regions were amplified. HTBI primers drove first-round RT-PCR of the TCR CDR3. TCRdb used MiXCR to reprocess the multiplex PCR reads, holding one entry per CDR3 protein. Found here are a few hundred thousand distinct CDR3 sequences, about 15% of them singletons; the top ten hold 30% to 35%. The sample comprised blood. The receptors stem from a woman aged 25-40 years with Graves' hyperthyroidism.

The chain has TRBV12-5 and TRBJ1-3; unclear D gene. The germline V gene encodes CDR1 LGHNT and CDR2 FRNRAP. This CDR3 region has 12 residues. Trimming left V 4 bases short and J 4 bases short, with 5 bases between. CDR3 residues: CASGSEGNTIYF. As DNA, the CDR3 is TGTGCTAGTGGTTCAGAGGGAAACACCATATATTTT.

The table lists this clonotype with many counts. V usage is TRBV20-1 and J usage is TRBJ2-1, with 12 bases that match TRBD2. This CDR3 comprises 15 residues. Germline V CDR1 and CDR2: DFQATT, SNEGSKA (reference sequence). The V segment lost 5 bases and the J segment 9 bases; nucleotides outside the gene matches: 11. The DNA of the CDR3 is TGCAGTGCTGAAAGGACTAGCGGGACGAGGCTTGAGCAGTTCTTC. It yields the protein CSAERTSGTRLEQFF.

In this sample, this clonotype turned up a few times. The chain employs TRBV19 and TRBJ2-1, with TRBD2 as a possible D gene (6 bases). The CDR3 consists of 15 residues. Germline V gene lookup returns CDR1 LNHDA and CDR2 SQIVND (reference sequence). The germline V and J ends were trimmed by 1 base and 6 bases, with 13 bases remaining between them. CDR3 amino acids: CASSIGGGGVNEQFF. As DNA, the CDR3 is TGTGCCAGTAGTATAGGGGGAGGAGGCGTCAATGAGCAGTTCTTC.

This rearrangement joins TRBV6-4 to TRBJ1-2; a weak D match, TRBD1 (5 bases). Trimming left V 5 bases short and J 5 bases short, with 18 bases between. The CDR3 is 15 residues long. Germline assignment: CDR1 MRHNA and CDR2 SNTAGT. This CDR3 is CASSSYSGPRYGYTF. Written as DNA, the CDR3 is TGTGCCAGCAGTTCCTACTCGGGGCCGCGGTATGGCTACACCTTC.

This clonotype was observed a few times. This rearrangement joins TRBV4-1 to TRBJ1-2; tentatively, D is TRBD1 (6 bases). V dropped 0 bases and J dropped 7 bases, with 12 bases sitting between them. CDR3 length: 14 residues. Germline lookup yields CDR1 MGHRA and CDR2 YSYEKL. The CDR3 nucleotides are TGCGCCAGCAGCCAAGATAGGGGGGCTTCTGGCTACACCTTC. Protein sequence: CASSQDRGASGYTF.

The J gene is TRBJ2-3, the V gene TRBV20-1, with 10 positions matching TRBD2. Germline assignment: CDR1 DFQATT and CDR2 SNEGSKA (reference sequence). The junction had 5 bases not matched to a gene; V was cut back by 1 base and J by 1 base. The length of the CDR3 is 16 residues. CDR3: CSARGRLAGGTDTQYF. The CDR3 bases are TGCAGTGCTAGAGGTCGGCTAGCGGGAGGCACAGATACGCAGTATTTT.

This clonotype was seen ten or more times. CDR3 residues: CSARQGGGLSNQPQHF. The CDR3 nucleotides read TGCAGTGCTAGACAGGGAGGGGGGTTGAGCAATCAGCCCCAGCATTTT. This chain uses TRBV20-1 with TRBJ1-5; maybe TRBD1 (6 bases). This CDR3 comprises 16 residues. Trimming removed 2 bases from V and 1 base from J, with 15 bases in between. Germline values: CDR1 DFQATT, CDR2 SNEGSKA (reference sequence).

This clonotype was found a few times. The chain uses TRBV29-1 and TRBJ2-7; D perhaps matches TRBD2 (5 bases). The CDR3 extends over 15 amino acids. CDR1 is SQVTM, CDR2 ANQGSEA, per germline. The V end was cut by 0 bases, the J end by 5 bases, with 17 bases between. The CDR3 region is CSVEDRGLSRHEQYF. CDR3 DNA: TGCAGCGTTGAAGACCGCGGACTGTCGCGCCACGAGCAGTACTTC.

Points on this clonotype: It may be a read error: a sequence one base away is much more abundant. This chain uses TRBV7-8 with TRBJ2-3, with D perhaps matching TRBD1 (5 bases). V shed 3 bases and J shed 6 bases, with 13 bases lying between them. CDR3 length equals 14 residues. Germline V gene lookup returns CDR1 SGHVS and CDR2 FQNEAQ. CDR3 in amino acids: CASSFEESGDTQYF. DNA for the CDR3: TGTGCCAGCAGCTTTGAGGAGTCAGGGGATACGCAGTATTTT.

This clonotype was found many times. The chain links TRBV12-3 or TRBV12-4 to TRBJ2-1, with 7 positions matching TRBD1. This CDR3 is 18 amino acids long. V lost 6 bases, J lost 4 bases, and 18 bases stayed unmatched. CDR3 amino acids: CASSRTVQGYGGYNEQFF. In nucleotides, the CDR3 is TGTGCCAGCAGCCGTACTGTACAGGGGTATGGGGGTTACAATGAGCAGTTCTTC.

This clonotype was counted ten times or more. The DNA for the CDR3 is TGTGCCACCGACGGGGCCGGGGAGCTGTTTTTT. This gives the protein CATDGAGELFF. This chain joins TRBV12-3 or TRBV12-4 and TRBJ2-2, with TRBD2 as a possible D gene (5 bases). V lost 10 bases and J 6 bases, leaving 9 bases between the germline ends. CDR3 size: 11 residues.

J is TRBJ1-3 and V is TRBV7-2; no reliable D call. This CDR3 has 17 residues. Trimming removed 1 base at V and 0 bases at J, with 13 bases between. Germline V gene sequence: CDR1 SGHTA, CDR2 FQGNSA. The CDR3 reads CASSLERASSSGNTIYF. CDR3 nucleotide sequence: TGTGCCAGCAGCTTAGAGAGGGCCTCGAGCTCTGGAAACACCATATATTTT.

This clonotype was seen only a few times. The chain has TRBV10-3 and TRBJ1-5, with 8 bases matching TRBD1. The CDR3 loop spans 15 amino acids. CDR1 is ENHRY, CDR2 SYGVKD, per germline. With 4 bases clipped from V and 2 bases from J, the junction kept 4 bases outside the gene matches. CDR3 bases: TGTGCCATCAGTGTGACAGGGGTAGGCAATCAGCCCCAGCATTTT. It specifies CAISVTGVGNQPQHF.

This clonotype has ten or more counts. The V gene is TRBV7-3, the J gene TRBJ2-7; 7 bases fit TRBD2. Per the germline V gene, CDR1 is SGHTA and CDR2 is FQGTGA. With V trimmed by 5 bases and J by 6 bases, 13 bases remained unmatched. There are 15 residues in the CDR3. The CDR3 is CASSAILAAPGEQYF. DNA of the CDR3: TGTGCCAGCAGCGCTATTCTAGCGGCCCCTGGCGAGCAGTACTTC. The variable domain in full, completed from reference TRBV7-3 and TRBJ2-7, reads GAGVSQTPSNKVTEKGKYVELRCDPISGHTALYWYRQSLGQGPEFLIYFQGTGAADDSGLPNDRFFAVRPEGSVSTLKIQRTERGDSAVYLCASSAILAAPGEQYFGPGTRLTVT.

This clonotype rates as medium-sized. The chain employs TRBV11-1 and TRBJ2-1; D gene unclear. The CDR3 length is 14 residues. V shed 4 bases and J shed 8 bases, with 15 bases lying between them. The germline CDR1 and CDR2 sequences are SGHAT and FQDESV (reference sequence). In DNA form, the CDR3 reads TGTGCCAGCAGCTCAGTGGGGTCTGAGGATGAGCAGTTCTTC. Translation: CASSSVGSEDEQFF.

The gene calls are TRBV12-3 or TRBV12-4 and TRBJ2-1, with TRBD1 as a possible D gene (6 bases). The V gene lost 5 bases and the J gene lost 4 bases, with 21 bases spanning the gap. This CDR3 comprises 17 residues. The CDR3 DNA is TGTGCCAGCAGTATCGACAGGTCTGTGGGGCTTTACAATGAGCAGTTCTTC. Protein sequence: CASSIDRSVGLYNEQFF.

The sample holds a few counts of this clonotype. The V gene is TRBV6-1, the J gene TRBJ2-3; 7 nucleotides match TRBD1. The CDR3 spans 13 residues. CDR1 and CDR2 (germline): MNHNS, SASEGT. The junction had 2 bases not matched to a gene; V was cut back by 4 bases and J by 4 bases. Here the CDR3 DNA reads TGTGCCAGCAGTGCGACAGGGCCAGATACGCAGTATTTT. Its translation: CASSATGPDTQYF.

This clonotype was observed many times. The J gene is TRBJ2-3, the V gene TRBV5-1, with TRBD2 matching 11 bases. Germline CDR1 and CDR2: SGHRS and YFSETQ. The CDR3 is 17 amino acids. Trimming removed 4 bases from V and 4 bases from J; junction bases left unmatched: 11. CDR3 sequence: CASSPPSTSGSSDTQYF. The CDR3 DNA sequence: TGCGCCAGCAGCCCCCCGAGCACTAGCGGGAGTTCAGATACGCAGTATTTT.

This clonotype was seen repeatedly, ten times or more. This rearrangement joins TRBV6-2 or TRBV6-3 to TRBJ2-1; 13 bases line up with TRBD2. The CDR3 is 19 amino acids. Germline V gene data show CDR1 as MNHEY and CDR2 as SVGEGT. V shed 5 bases, J shed 0 bases, and the junction held 10 bases outside the gene matches. CDR3 sequence: CASSRRGLAGTISYNEQFF. Here the CDR3 DNA reads TGTGCCAGCAGTAGAAGGGGACTAGCGGGGACGATCTCCTACAATGAGCAGTTCTTC.

The sample holds many counts of this clonotype. The rearrangement uses TRBV5-6 and TRBJ1-1, with D uncertain. Germline assignment: CDR1 SGHDT and CDR2 YYEEEE. V was shortened by 2 bases and J by 1 base, with 9 bases between the two germline ends. The CDR3 runs to 14 residues. CDR3 region: CASSLMGRNTEAFF. CDR3 nucleotide sequence: TGTGCCAGCAGCTTAATGGGGAGGAACACTGAAGCTTTCTTT.

At least ten counts were recorded for this clonotype. The chain uses TRBV3-1 and TRBJ1-1; D not certain. The CDR3 spans 13 residues. V lost 5 bases to trimming and J lost 0 bases, with 7 bases between them. The V gene's germline CDR1 is LGHDT and CDR2 YNNKEL (reference sequence). The chain's CDR3 is CASSYYVNTEAFF. CDR3 bases: TGTGCCAGCAGCTACTACGTGAACACTGAAGCTTTCTTT.

CDR3 DNA sequence: TGTGCCAGCACCAGACAGGGGGTCGGCTATGGCTACACCTTC. It is translated as CASTRQGVGYGYTF. The chain recombines TRBV6-1 with TRBJ1-2; 9 bases align to TRBD1. V was pared by 7 bases and J by 4 bases, with 7 bases of the junction left unmatched. CDR1 and CDR2 (germline): MNHNS, SASEGT. The CDR3 consists of 14 residues.

This clonotype turned up a few times. This rearrangement joins TRBV12-3 or TRBV12-4 to TRBJ2-1; 8 bases match TRBD2. Losses at the gene ends were 1 base for V and 7 bases for J; bases not matched to a gene: 3. This CDR3 comprises 14 residues. In DNA, the CDR3 is TGTGCCAGCAGTTTAGAGAGCGGGAGTAATGAGCAGTTCTTC. Its protein product is CASSLESGSNEQFF.

This clonotype was picked up a small number of times. The chain has TRBV7-9 and TRBJ2-7; either TRBD1 or TRBD2 may fit D (6 bases each). Trimming pared 2 bases from V and 2 bases from J, leaving 10 bases between. The CDR3 length is 14 residues. In germline, CDR1 is SEHNR, CDR2 FQNEAQ (reference sequence). The CDR3 DNA reads as TGTGCCAGCAGCTTATCAGGGGAGGCCTACGAGCAGTACTTC. Translating gives CASSLSGEAYEQYF.

Many counts were recorded for this clonotype. This rearrangement joins TRBV20-1 to TRBJ2-1; D may be TRBD1 (7 bases). The CDR3 spans 15 residues. Trimming cost V 4 bases and J 1 base, with 14 bases left between them. Germline values: CDR1 DFQATT, CDR2 SNEGSKA (reference sequence). In DNA, the CDR3 is TGCAGTGCTACCCCAGGGGGAGGATCCTACAATGAGCAGTTCTTC. Translating gives CSATPGGGSYNEQFF.

With regard to this clonotype: One end of the junction is discordant with germline, which a read error may explain. The chain is built from TRBV7-7 and TRBJ2-1, with 9 bases aligning to TRBD2. Germline V gene sequence: CDR1 SSHAT, CDR2 FNYEAQ (reference sequence). The CDR3 contains 14 residues. The CDR3: CASSPNSGSGEQFF. In nucleotides, the CDR3 is TGTGCTAGCAGCCCTAATAGCGGGAGCGGGGAGCAGTTCTTC.